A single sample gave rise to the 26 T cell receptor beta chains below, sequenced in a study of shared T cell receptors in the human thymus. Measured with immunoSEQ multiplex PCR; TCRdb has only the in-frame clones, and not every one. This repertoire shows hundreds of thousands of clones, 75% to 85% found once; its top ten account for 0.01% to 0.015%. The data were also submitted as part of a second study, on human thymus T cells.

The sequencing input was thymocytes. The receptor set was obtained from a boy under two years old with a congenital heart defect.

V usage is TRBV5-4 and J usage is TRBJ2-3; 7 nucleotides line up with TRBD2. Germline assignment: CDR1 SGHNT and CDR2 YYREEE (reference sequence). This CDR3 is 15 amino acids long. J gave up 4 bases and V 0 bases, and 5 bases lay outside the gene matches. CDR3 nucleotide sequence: TGTGCCAGCAGCTTGGTCGGGCGGGAGTCAGATACGCAGTATTTT. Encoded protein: CASSLVGRESDTQYF.

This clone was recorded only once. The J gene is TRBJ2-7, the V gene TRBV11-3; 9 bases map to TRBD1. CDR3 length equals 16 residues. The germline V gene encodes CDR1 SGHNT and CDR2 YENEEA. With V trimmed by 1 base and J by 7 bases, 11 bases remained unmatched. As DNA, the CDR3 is TGTGCCAGCAGCTTAGGGCTTCCGGGACAGGGTGGAGAGCAGTACTTC. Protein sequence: CASSLGLPGQGGEQYF.

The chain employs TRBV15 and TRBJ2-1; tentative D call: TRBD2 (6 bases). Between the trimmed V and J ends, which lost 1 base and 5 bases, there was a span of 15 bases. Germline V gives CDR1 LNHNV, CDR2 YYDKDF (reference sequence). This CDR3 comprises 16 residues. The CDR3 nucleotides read TGTGCCACCAGCAGAGGCGGGGAGAGGCGGCACAATGAGCAGTTCTTC. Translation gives CATSRGGERRHNEQFF.

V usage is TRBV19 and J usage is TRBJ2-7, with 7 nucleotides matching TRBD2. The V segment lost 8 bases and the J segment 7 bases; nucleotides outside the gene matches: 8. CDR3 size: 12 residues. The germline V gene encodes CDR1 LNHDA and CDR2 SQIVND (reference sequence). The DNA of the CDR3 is TGTGCCAGTGGGGGGGGAAAAGGGGAGCAGTACTTC. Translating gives CASGGGKGEQYF.

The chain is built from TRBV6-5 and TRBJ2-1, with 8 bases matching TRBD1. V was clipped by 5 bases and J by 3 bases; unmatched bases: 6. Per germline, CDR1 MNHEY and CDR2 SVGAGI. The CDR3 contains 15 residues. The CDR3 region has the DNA TGTGCCAGCAGTGGGGACAGGAGGGTCTACAATGAGCAGTTCTTC. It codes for CASSGDRRVYNEQFF.

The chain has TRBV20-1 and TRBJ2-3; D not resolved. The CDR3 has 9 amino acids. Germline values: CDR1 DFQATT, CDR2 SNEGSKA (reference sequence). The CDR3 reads CRPISTQYF. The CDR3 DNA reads TGCAGACCCATTAGTACGCAGTATTTT.

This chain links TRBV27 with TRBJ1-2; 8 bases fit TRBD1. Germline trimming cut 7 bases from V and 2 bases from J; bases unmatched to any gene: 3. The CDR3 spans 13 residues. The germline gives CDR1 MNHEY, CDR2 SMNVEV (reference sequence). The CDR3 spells CASKDRANYGYTF. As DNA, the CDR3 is TGTGCCAGCAAGGACAGGGCCAACTATGGCTACACCTTC.

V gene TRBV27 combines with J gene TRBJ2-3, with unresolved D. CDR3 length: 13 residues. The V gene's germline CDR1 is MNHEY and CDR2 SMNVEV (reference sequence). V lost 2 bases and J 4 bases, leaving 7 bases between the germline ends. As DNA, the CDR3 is TGTGCCAGCAGTTTAAGCCTCCCAGATACGCAGTATTTT. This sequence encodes CASSLSLPDTQYF.

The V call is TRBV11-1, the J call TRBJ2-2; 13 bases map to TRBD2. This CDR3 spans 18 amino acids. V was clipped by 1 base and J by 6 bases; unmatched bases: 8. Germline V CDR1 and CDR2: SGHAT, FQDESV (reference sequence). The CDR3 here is CASSLDRTSGSEAGELFF. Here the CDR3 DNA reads TGTGCCAGCAGCTTAGACCGGACTAGCGGGAGTGAGGCCGGGGAGCTGTTTTTT.

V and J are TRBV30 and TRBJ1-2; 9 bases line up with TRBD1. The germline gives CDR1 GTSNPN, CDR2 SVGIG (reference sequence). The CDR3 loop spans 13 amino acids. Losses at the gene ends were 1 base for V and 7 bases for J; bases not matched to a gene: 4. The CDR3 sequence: CAWSEQGAGGYTF. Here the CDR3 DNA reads TGTGCCTGGAGTGAACAGGGGGCGGGTGGCTACACCTTC.

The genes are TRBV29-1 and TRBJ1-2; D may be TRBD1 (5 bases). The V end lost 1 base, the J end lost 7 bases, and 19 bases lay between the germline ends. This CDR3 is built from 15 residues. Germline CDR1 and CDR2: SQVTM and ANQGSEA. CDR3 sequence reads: CSVEGAVGLRGGYTF. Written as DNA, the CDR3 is TGCAGCGTTGAAGGGGCAGTCGGGCTAAGGGGTGGCTACACCTTC. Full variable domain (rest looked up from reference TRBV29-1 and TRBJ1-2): SAVISQKPSRDICQRGTSLTIQCQVDSQVTMMFWYRQQPGQSLTLIATANQGSEATYESGFVIDKFPISRPNLTFSTLTVSNMSPEDSSIYLCSVEGAVGLRGGYTFGSGTRLTVV.

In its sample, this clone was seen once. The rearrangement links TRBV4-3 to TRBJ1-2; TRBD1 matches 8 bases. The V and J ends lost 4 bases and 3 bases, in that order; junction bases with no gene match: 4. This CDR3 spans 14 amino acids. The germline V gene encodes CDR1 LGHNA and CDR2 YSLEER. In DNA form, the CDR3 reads TGCGCCAGCAGCCGCGGGACAGGAGACTATGGCTACACCTTC. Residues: CASSRGTGDYGYTF.

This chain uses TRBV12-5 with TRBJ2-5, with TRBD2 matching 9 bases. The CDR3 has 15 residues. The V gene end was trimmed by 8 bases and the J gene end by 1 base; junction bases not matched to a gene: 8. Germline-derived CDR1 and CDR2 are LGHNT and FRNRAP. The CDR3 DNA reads TGTGCTAGTACCCAGCGGGAGGCTTTCCAAGAGACCCAGTACTTC. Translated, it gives CASTQREAFQETQYF.

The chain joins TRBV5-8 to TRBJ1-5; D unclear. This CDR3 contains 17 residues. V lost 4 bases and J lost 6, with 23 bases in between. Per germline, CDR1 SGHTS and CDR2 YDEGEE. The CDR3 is CASSPLAERADGQPQHF. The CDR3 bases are TGTGCCAGCAGCCCCTTAGCGGAAAGGGCGGATGGTCAGCCCCAGCATTTT.

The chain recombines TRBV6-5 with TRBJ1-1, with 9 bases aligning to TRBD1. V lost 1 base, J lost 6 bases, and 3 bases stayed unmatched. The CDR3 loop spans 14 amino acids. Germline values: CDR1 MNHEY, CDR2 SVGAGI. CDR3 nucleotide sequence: TGTGCCAGCAGTTACTGCGGACAGGGGCCTGAAGCTTTCTTT. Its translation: CASSYCGQGPEAFF.

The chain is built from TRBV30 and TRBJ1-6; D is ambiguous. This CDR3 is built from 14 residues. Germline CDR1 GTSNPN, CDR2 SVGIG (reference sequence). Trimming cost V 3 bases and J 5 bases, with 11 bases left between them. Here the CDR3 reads CAWRGGNDNSPLHF. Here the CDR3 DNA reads TGTGCCTGGAGGGGAGGGAACGATAATTCACCCCTCCACTTT. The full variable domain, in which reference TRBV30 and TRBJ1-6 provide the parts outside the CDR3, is SQTIHQWPATLVQPVGSPLSLECTVEGTSNPNLYWYRQAAGRGLQLLFYSVGIGQISSEVPQNLSASRPQDRQFILSSKKLLLSDSGFYLCAWRGGNDNSPLHFGNGTRLTVT.

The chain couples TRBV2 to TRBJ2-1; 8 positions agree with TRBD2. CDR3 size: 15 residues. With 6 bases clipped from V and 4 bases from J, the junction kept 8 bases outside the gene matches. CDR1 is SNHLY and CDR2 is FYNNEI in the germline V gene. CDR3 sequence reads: CASRDTSGGYNEQFF. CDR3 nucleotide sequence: TGTGCCAGCAGAGACACTAGCGGCGGTTACAATGAGCAGTTCTTC.

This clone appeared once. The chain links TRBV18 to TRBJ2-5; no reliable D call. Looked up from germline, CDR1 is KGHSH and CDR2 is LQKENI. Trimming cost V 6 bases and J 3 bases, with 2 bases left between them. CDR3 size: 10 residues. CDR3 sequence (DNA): TGTGCCAGCTCCGAAGAGACCCAGTACTTC. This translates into CASSEETQYF.

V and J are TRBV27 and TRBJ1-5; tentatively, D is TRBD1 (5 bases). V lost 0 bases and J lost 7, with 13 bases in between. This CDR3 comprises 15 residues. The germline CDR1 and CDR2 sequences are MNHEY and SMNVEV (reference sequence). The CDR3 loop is CASSLSRPRAQPQHF. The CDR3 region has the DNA TGTGCCAGCAGTTTATCGAGACCCAGGGCGCAGCCCCAGCATTTT.

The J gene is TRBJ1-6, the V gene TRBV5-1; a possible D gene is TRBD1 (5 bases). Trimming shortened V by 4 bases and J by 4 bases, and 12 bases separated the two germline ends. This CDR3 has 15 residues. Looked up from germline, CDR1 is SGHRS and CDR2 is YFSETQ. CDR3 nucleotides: TGCGCCAGCAGCCTCGGGACTCCATATAATTCACCCCTCCACTTT. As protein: CASSLGTPYNSPLHF.

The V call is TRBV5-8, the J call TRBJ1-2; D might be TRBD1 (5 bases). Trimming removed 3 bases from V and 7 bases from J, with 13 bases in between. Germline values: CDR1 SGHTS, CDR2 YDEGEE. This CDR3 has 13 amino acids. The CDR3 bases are TGTGCCAGCAGCTCGACAGAGTCGTGTGGCTACACCTTC. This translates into CASSSTESCGYTF. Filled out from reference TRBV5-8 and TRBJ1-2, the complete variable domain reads EAGVTQSPTHLIKTRGQQATLRCSPISGHTSVYWYQQALGLGLQFLLWYDEGEERNRGNFPPRFSGRQFPNYSSELNVNALELEDSALYLCASSSTESCGYTFGSGTRLTVV.

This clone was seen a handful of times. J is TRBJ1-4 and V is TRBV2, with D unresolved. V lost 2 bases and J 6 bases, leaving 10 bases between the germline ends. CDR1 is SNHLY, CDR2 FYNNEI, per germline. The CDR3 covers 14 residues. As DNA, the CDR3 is TGTGCCAGCAGTGAACACTCGAGGGATGAAAAACTGTTTTTT. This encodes CASSEHSRDEKLFF.

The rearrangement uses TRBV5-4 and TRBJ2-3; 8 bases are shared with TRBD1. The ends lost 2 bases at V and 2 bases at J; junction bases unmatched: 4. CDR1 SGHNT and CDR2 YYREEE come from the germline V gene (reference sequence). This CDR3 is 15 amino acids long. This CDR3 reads CASSLGQGLTDTQYF. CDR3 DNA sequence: TGTGCCAGCAGCTTAGGACAGGGACTCACAGATACGCAGTATTTT.

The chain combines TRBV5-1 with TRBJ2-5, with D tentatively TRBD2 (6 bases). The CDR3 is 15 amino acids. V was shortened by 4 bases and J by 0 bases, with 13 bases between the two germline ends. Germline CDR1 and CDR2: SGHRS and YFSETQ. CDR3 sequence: CASSGTSWYQETQYF. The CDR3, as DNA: TGCGCCAGCAGCGGGACTTCCTGGTACCAAGAGACCCAGTACTTC.

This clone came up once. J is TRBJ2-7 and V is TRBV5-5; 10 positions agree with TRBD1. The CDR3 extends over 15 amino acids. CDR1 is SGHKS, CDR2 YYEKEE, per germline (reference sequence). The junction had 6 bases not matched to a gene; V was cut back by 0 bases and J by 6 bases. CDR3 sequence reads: CASSLAPTGGGEQYF. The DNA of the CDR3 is TGTGCCAGCAGCTTGGCGCCGACAGGGGGCGGCGAGCAGTACTTC.

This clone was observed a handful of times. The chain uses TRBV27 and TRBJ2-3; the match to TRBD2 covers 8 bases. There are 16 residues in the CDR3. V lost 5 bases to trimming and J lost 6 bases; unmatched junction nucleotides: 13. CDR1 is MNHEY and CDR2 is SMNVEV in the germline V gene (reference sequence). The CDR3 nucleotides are TGTGCCAGCAGTGTCCCGGGGGGGAGGGACACGGATACGCAGTATTTT. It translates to CASSVPGGRDTDTQYF.